The TCR beta chain described here comes from a study of CD8+CD57+ T cells in acquired aplastic anemia. Across the whole study: Sorted CD4+ and CD8+ cells yielded about 2.9 ug of DNA on average. Regarding the study as a whole: Overlapping CD8+ CDR3 repertoires of patients and controls contained under 30 shared sequences.

To note about this clonotype: The antigen is undetermined.

Germline V gives CDR1 SGHVS, CDR2 FQNEAQ. There are 14 residues in the CDR3. V was trimmed by 5 bases and J by 4 bases, leaving 14 bases between them. It was patients with CD8+CD57+ cell expansion by flow cytometry who were chosen for sequencing. Severe acquired aplastic anemia affected all patients. Untreated patients provided the blood samples, with no therapy given before sampling. It was genomic DNA that served as the template for profiling TCR beta VDJ and CDR3. TCRdb recomputed calls from the reads with MiXCR, one row per CDR3 protein. The sample includes approximately 180,000 distinct CDR3 sequences, around half seen only once; the top ten take about 1.7%.

The sequenced sample was sorted CD4+, CD8+, or CD8+CD57+ T cells (not recorded which) from PBMCs. This TCR came from a human donor with aplastic anemia. The chain has TRBV7-8 and TRBJ2-5, with D perhaps TRBD2 (7 bases). The CDR3 region is CASSGGGGAETQYF. The CDR3 coding sequence is TGTGCCAGCAGCGGCGGAGGGGGGGCAGAGACCCAGTACTTC.